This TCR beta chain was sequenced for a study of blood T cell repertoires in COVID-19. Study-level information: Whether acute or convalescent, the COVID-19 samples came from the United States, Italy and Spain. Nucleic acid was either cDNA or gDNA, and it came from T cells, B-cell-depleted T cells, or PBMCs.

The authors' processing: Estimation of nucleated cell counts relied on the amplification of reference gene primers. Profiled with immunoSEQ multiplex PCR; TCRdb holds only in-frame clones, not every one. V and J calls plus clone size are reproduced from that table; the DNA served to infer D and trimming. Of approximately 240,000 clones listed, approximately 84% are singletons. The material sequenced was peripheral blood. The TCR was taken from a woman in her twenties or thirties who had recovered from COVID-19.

CDR3 loop: CASSDSPGVNYNEQFF. The CDR3, as DNA: TGTGCCAGCAGTGACTCCCCAGGGGTGAACTACAATGAGCAGTTCTTC. This sequence joins TRBV6-4 and TRBJ2-1; the D gene is possibly TRBD1 (6 bases). With 0 bases removed from V and 3 bases from J, the gap between germline ends came to 12 bases. Per germline, CDR1 MRHNA and CDR2 SNTAGT. This CDR3 has 16 amino acids.